The rows below give T cell receptor beta chains drawn from one sample of a study of cytomegalovirus exposure and HLA in healthy donors. Data came from immunoSEQ multiplex PCR; TCRdb stores just in-frame clones and leaves some out. This repertoire shows 250,000 to 400,000 clones, roughly 90% found once; its top ten account for more than 0.95%. The sample was PBMCs. Receptor source: a man aged 30-40 years in good health and CMV-seronegative. CDR3s include the opening cysteine and the closing phenylalanine or tryptophan. The order of the fields is V gene, J gene, CDR3 protein.

TRBV11-2	TRBJ2-1	CASGFPGLINEQFF
TRBV19	TRBJ2-2	CASSIGTGFDTGELFF
TRBV4-3	TRBJ2-7	CASSQDLGGLSSYEQYF
TRBV19	TRBJ1-1	CASSIRTENTEAFF
TRBV9	TRBJ1-2	CASSVAYMGYTF
TRBV10-3	TRBJ1-1	CAIRDPGQGAQSGEAFF
TRBV7-6	TRBJ2-1	CASSLTGLAGGHQFF
TRBV6-4	TRBJ2-1	CASSPRDSGEQFF
TRBV28	TRBJ1-3	CASGPGFFAGNTIYF
TRBV28	TRBJ1-5	CASSLGQGHRAQHF
TRBV19	TRBJ1-2	CASSIVQGPNYGYTF
TRBV5-1	TRBJ1-2	CASSLAGQDYGYTF
TRBV2	TRBJ2-3	CASSFLALTDTQYF
TRBV27	TRBJ2-3	CASRLAGSTDTQYF
TRBV4-1	TRBJ2-2	CASSQAFWASGQQLFF
TRBV7-9	TRBJ2-7	CASSSDWRGQYF
TRBV18	TRBJ1-2	CASSLGQDRGYTF
TRBV11-2	TRBJ2-6	CASSLPGGFSGANVLTF
TRBV5-6	TRBJ1-2	CASSYTGTVKDYGYTF
TRBV4-1	TRBJ1-6	CASSQEEGRFSYNSPLHF
TRBV4-1	TRBJ2-7	CASSHGTSGGIALYEQYF
TRBV11-2	TRBJ1-5	CASSPGTGNSNQPQHF
TRBV7-2	TRBJ2-1	CASSRGSGVYNEQFF
TRBV6-5	TRBJ1-1	CASSYGQGMPEAFF
TRBV11-2	TRBJ1-3	CASSYESSGNTIYF